The 26 T cell receptor beta chains presented below share a single source sample, sequenced in a study of blood T cell repertoires in COVID-19. Here immunoSEQ multiplex PCR was the method, and the copy in TCRdb shows in-frame clones only, minus some. The sample carries 250,000 to 300,000 clones, around nine tenths recorded once. The source material was PBMCs or T cells enriched from blood (not recorded which). The receptors were sampled from a woman in her fifties or sixties in a cohort exposed to, infected with or recovered from COVID-19 (not recorded which).

This rearrangement joins TRBV28 to TRBJ2-1; 12 bases are shared with TRBD2. V was pared by 2 bases and J by 0 bases, with 8 bases of the junction left unmatched. The CDR3 extends over 19 amino acids. The germline V gene encodes CDR1 MDHEN and CDR2 SYDVKM. CDR3 nucleotide sequence: TGTGCCAGCAGTTTAGGTCGGACTAGCGGGAAGGGCTCCTACAATGAGCAGTTCTTC. Protein sequence: CASSLGRTSGKGSYNEQFF.

The chain joins TRBV3-1 (or the pseudogene TRBV3-2) to TRBJ1-2; D not certain. The germline CDR1 and CDR2 sequences are LGHDT and YNNKEL (reference sequence). The CDR3 is 11 amino acids. V was cut by 1 base and J by 7 bases, with 4 bases left in between. The CDR3 bases are TGTGCCAGCAGCCAAGGGAGTGGCTACACCTTC. This sequence encodes CASSQGSGYTF.

The chain employs TRBV6-1 and TRBJ2-1, with D hard to call. V was clipped by 2 bases and J by 8 bases, with 10 bases between them. The CDR3 has 13 residues. CDR1 and CDR2 from the germline V gene are MNHNS and SASEGT. The DNA for the CDR3 is TGTGCCAGCAGTGAAACCCGGGTCTATGAGCAGTTCTTC. It encodes CASSETRVYEQFF.

This rearrangement joins TRBV2 to TRBJ1-3; possible D gene TRBD1, 5 bases. V was cut by 2 bases and J by 4 bases, with 9 bases left in between. This CDR3 is 14 amino acids long. Germline lookup yields CDR1 SNHLY and CDR2 FYNNEI. The CDR3 nucleotides are TGTGCCAGCAGTGAATCAGGGTCAGGAAACACCATATATTTT. This sequence encodes CASSESGSGNTIYF.

This clone was found once. The V and J genes are TRBV28 and TRBJ2-7; D possibly corresponds to TRBD2 (6 bases). The CDR3 is 16 amino acids. Germline assignment: CDR1 MDHEN and CDR2 SYDVKM. V gave up 5 bases and J gave up 7 bases, with 24 bases separating them. CDR3 coding DNA: TGTGCCAGCAGTCTTGAATGGGGGGACCCCAGGATGGAGCAGTACTTC. It codes for CASSLEWGDPRMEQYF.

This rearrangement joins TRBV7-8 to TRBJ2-7, with D tentatively TRBD2 (6 bases). CDR3 length: 15 amino acids. The germline gives CDR1 SGHVS, CDR2 FQNEAQ. The ends were cut back, 1 base at V and 5 bases at J, with 15 bases in the middle. The chain's CDR3 is CASSLVDGRGDEQYF. The CDR3 DNA sequence: TGTGCCAGCAGCTTAGTGGACGGGAGAGGCGACGAGCAGTACTTC. Based on the CDR3 plus reference TRBV7-8 and TRBJ2-7, the full variable domain is GAGVSQSPRYKVAKRGQDVALRCDPISGHVSLFWYQQALGQGPEFLTYFQNEAQLDKSGLPSDRFFAERPEGSVSTLKIQRTQQEDSAVYLCASSLVDGRGDEQYFGPGTRLTVT.

V usage is TRBV3-1 (or the pseudogene TRBV3-2) and J usage is TRBJ1-6; D may be TRBD1 (6 bases). The CDR3 is 13 amino acids. V was cut by 5 bases and J by 9 bases, with 11 bases left in between. Per the germline V gene, CDR1 is LGHDT and CDR2 is YNNKEL (reference sequence). The CDR3 bases are TGTGCCAGCAGCTCCCTACAGGGTTCACCCCTCCACTTT. Translated: CASSSLQGSPLHF.

The V gene is TRBV9, the J gene TRBJ2-5, with 10 bases that match TRBD1. The CDR3 spans 15 residues. Germline V gene data show CDR1 as SGDLS and CDR2 as YYNGEE. The J segment lost 5 bases and the V segment lost 3 bases, leaving 7 bases of the junction unmatched. Here the CDR3 DNA reads TGTGCCAGCAGCGAAGAGACAGGGGGCAGGGAGACCCAGTACTTC. Amino acid sequence: CASSEETGGRETQYF.

The chain has TRBV2 and TRBJ1-3; 7 bases are a match to TRBD1. Per the germline V gene, CDR1 is SNHLY and CDR2 is FYNNEI. V lost 6 bases and J lost 3; bases outside the gene matches: 11. CDR3 length equals 16 residues. CDR3 residues: CASRTIQGDGGNTIYF. The CDR3 bases are TGTGCCAGCAGGACCATTCAGGGGGATGGTGGAAACACCATATATTTT.

The chain couples TRBV2 to TRBJ1-1, with D uncertain. Germline lookup yields CDR1 SNHLY and CDR2 FYNNEI. Trimming took 4 bases from V and 0 from J, leaving 9 bases between them. The CDR3 has 14 amino acids. The CDR3 nucleotides are TGTGCCAGCAGTGGGTTGGGCATGAACACTGAAGCTTTCTTT. Protein product: CASSGLGMNTEAFF.

The gene calls are TRBV5-8 and TRBJ1-5, with 9 bases fitting TRBD1. Germline assignment: CDR1 SGHTS and CDR2 YDEGEE. V shed 0 bases and J 0 bases; nucleotides not matched to a gene: 1. This CDR3 has 16 residues. The DNA of the CDR3 is TGTGCCAGCAGCTTGGGGGACAGGGTTAGCAATCAGCCCCAGCATTTT. Translating it yields CASSLGDRVSNQPQHF.

The CDR3 DNA reads as TGTGCCAGCAGTGGAGGGGAGGGCAATCAGCCCCAGCATTTT. It yields the protein CASSGGEGNQPQHF. The genes are TRBV25-1 and TRBJ1-5, with a tentative D call TRBD1 (5 bases). V lost 4 bases to trimming and J lost 2 bases, with 9 bases between them. Germline V gene sequence: CDR1 MGHDK, CDR2 SYGVNS. The CDR3 extends over 14 amino acids.

The chain employs TRBV7-9 and TRBJ1-5, with a possible D match to TRBD1 (5 bases). Germline CDR1 is SEHNR and CDR2 is FQNEAQ (reference sequence). V lost 5 bases, J lost 5 bases, and 19 bases lay in between. The CDR3 contains 16 residues. CDR3 DNA: TGTGCCAGCAGCCCCAGCAGGGTAGGGTTCCATCAGCCCCAGCATTTT. The encoded protein is CASSPSRVGFHQPQHF.

This clone was observed a single time. The rearrangement joins TRBV10-2 to TRBJ1-1; D gene ambiguous. V shed 7 bases and J shed 1 base, with 7 bases lying between them. Germline V gene lookup returns CDR1 WSHSY and CDR2 SAAADI. CDR3 length: 12 amino acids. In DNA, the CDR3 is TGCGCCAGCACGTCGGGGAACACTGAAGCTTTCTTT. It specifies CASTSGNTEAFF.

This clone showed up just once. The chain joins TRBV19 to TRBJ2-7; 12 bases map to TRBD2. V shed 4 bases, J shed 1 base, and the junction held 2 bases outside the gene matches. Germline V gene data show CDR1 as LNHDA and CDR2 as SQIVND (reference sequence). The CDR3 is 15 amino acids. The CDR3 sequence: CASSNLAGGSYEQYF. The CDR3 DNA sequence: TGTGCCAGTAGTAACCTAGCGGGAGGGTCCTACGAGCAGTACTTC. The full variable domain, its missing parts supplied by reference TRBV19 and TRBJ2-7, is DGGITQSPKYLFRKEGQNVTLSCEQNLNHDAMYWYRQDPGQGLRLIYYSQIVNDFQKGDIAEGYSVSREKKESFPLTVTSAQKNPTAFYLCASSNLAGGSYEQYFGPGTRLTVT.

The chain combines TRBV19 with TRBJ1-5; D is perhaps TRBD1 (6 bases). Deletions cut 3 bases from V and 1 base from J, with 10 bases between. CDR3 length equals 15 residues. Germline CDR1 is LNHDA and CDR2 is SQIVND (reference sequence). The CDR3: CASSIGQSSNQPQHF. In nucleotides, the CDR3 is TGTGCCAGTAGTATTGGACAGAGCAGCAATCAGCCCCAGCATTTT. The whole variable domain, remainder taken from reference TRBV19 and TRBJ1-5, is DGGITQSPKYLFRKEGQNVTLSCEQNLNHDAMYWYRQDPGQGLRLIYYSQIVNDFQKGDIAEGYSVSREKKESFPLTVTSAQKNPTAFYLCASSIGQSSNQPQHFGDGTRLSIL.

The rearrangement links TRBV28 to TRBJ1-5, with a possible D match to TRBD1 (5 bases). CDR1 and CDR2 from the germline V gene are MDHEN and SYDVKM. Trimming removed 2 bases at V and 5 bases at J, with 10 bases between. The CDR3 consists of 14 residues. CDR3 loop: CASSLQGGYQPQHF. As DNA, the CDR3 is TGTGCCAGCAGTTTACAGGGTGGATATCAGCCCCAGCATTTT.

This chain uses TRBV10-1 with TRBJ2-1, with 7 positions matching TRBD2. The CDR3 is 13 residues long. Per germline, CDR1 WNHNN and CDR2 SYGVQD (reference sequence). After removal of 5 bases from V and 7 bases from J, the junction contained 5 bases not matched to a gene. The CDR3: CASSLGGENEQFF. Written as DNA, the CDR3 is TGCGCCAGCAGTTTGGGGGGGGAGAATGAGCAGTTCTTC.

This clone was observed a handful of times. The chain uses TRBV7-2 and TRBJ1-6; possible D gene TRBD1, 5 bases. CDR1 is SGHTA, CDR2 FQGNSA, per germline. The CDR3 runs 14 residues. V gave up 6 bases and J gave up 4 bases, with 10 bases separating them. DNA for the CDR3: TGTGCCAGCAGGGGTGGGGGGTATAATTCACCCCTCCACTTT. Amino acids: CASRGGGYNSPLHF.

A remark on this clone: Relative to the germline gene, one junction end is altered; a read error may explain this. The V call is TRBV7-6, the J call TRBJ2-2; D is undetermined. The germline CDR1 and CDR2 sequences are SGHVS and FNYEAQ. CDR3 size: 15 residues. The CDR3 region has the DNA TGTGCCAGCGGCTTCGAGAGGTTCGACACCGGGGAGCTGTTTTTT. Amino acids: CASGFERFDTGELFF.

The gene calls are TRBV2 and TRBJ1-1, with TRBD1 as a possible D gene (5 bases). The V gene's germline CDR1 is SNHLY and CDR2 FYNNEI. V gave up 3 bases and J gave up 0 bases, with 8 bases separating them. There are 14 residues in the CDR3. DNA for the CDR3: TGTGCCAGCAGTGATTGGGGGGTGAACACTGAAGCTTTCTTT. This translates into CASSDWGVNTEAFF. The variable domain in full, completed from reference TRBV2 and TRBJ1-1, reads EPEVTQTPSHQVTQMGQEVILRCVPISNHLYFYWYRQILGQKVEFLVSFYNNEISEKSEIFDDQFSVERPDGSNFTLKIRSTKLEDSAMYFCASSDWGVNTEAFFGQGTRLTVV.

The chain joins TRBV3-1 (or the pseudogene TRBV3-2) to TRBJ1-4, with 10 bases that match TRBD1. Trimming removed 4 bases from V and 6 bases from J; junction bases left unmatched: 8. Germline V gene lookup returns CDR1 LGHDT and CDR2 YNNKEL (reference sequence). The CDR3 spans 16 residues. CDR3 nucleotides: TGTGCCAGCAGCCTGCGGTCGGGACAGGGGTATGAAAAACTGTTTTTT. Its translation is CASSLRSGQGYEKLFF.

The rearrangement uses TRBV6-5 and TRBJ2-7, with D unclear. Trimming took 6 bases from V and 0 from J, leaving 9 bases between them. The CDR3 is made up of 13 amino acids. Looked up from germline, CDR1 is MNHEY and CDR2 is SVGAGI. DNA for the CDR3: TGTGCCAGCAGCACTCCCCCCTCCTACGAGCAGTACTTC. Residues: CASSTPPSYEQYF.

J is TRBJ2-7 and V is TRBV20-1; D is uncertain. CDR3 length: 11 residues. The V end lost 0 bases, the J end lost 3 bases, and 3 bases lay between the germline ends. Germline V lookup: CDR1 DFQATT, CDR2 SNEGSKA (reference sequence). CDR3 in DNA: TGCAGTGCTAGAGAGAGCTACGAGCAGTACTTC. Translating gives CSARESYEQYF.

The chain couples TRBV19 to TRBJ1-1, with D tentatively TRBD1 (6 bases). Per the germline V gene, CDR1 is LNHDA and CDR2 is SQIVND (reference sequence). The CDR3 consists of 15 residues. The germline V and J ends were trimmed by 11 bases and 0 bases, with 19 bases remaining between them. CDR3 region: CAAKGGAKMNTEAFF. The DNA for the CDR3 is TGTGCCGCCAAGGGGGGGGCAAAGATGAACACTGAAGCTTTCTTT.

The rearrangement links TRBV5-5 to TRBJ1-5; 10 bases are a match to TRBD1. Germline assignment: CDR1 SGHKS and CDR2 YYEKEE (reference sequence). With 4 bases clipped from V and 0 bases from J, the junction kept 7 bases outside the gene matches. CDR3 length: 17 residues. In DNA form, the CDR3 reads TGTGCCAGCAGCCCCCGACAGGGGGCAGGTAGCAATCAGCCCCAGCATTTT. This encodes CASSPRQGAGSNQPQHF.